A selection of T cell receptor beta chains follows, all from one sample in a study of blood T cell repertoires in COVID-19. Profiling relied on immunoSEQ multiplex PCR, and the TCRdb table lists in-frame clones only, not all of them. The sample shows about 200,000 clones, 70% to 90% of them seen only once. Sequenced material: peripheral blood. The receptor source for this set is a woman aged 40 to 50 who had recovered from COVID-19. Each CDR3 is given without its conserved first and last residue.

j_call,v_call,cdr3_aa
TRBJ2-7,TRBV7-2,ASSLVGGAYEQY
TRBJ2-6,TRBV15,ATSIRTGRYGANVLT
TRBJ2-7,TRBV29-1,SVGRDRGYEQY
TRBJ1-1,TRBV30,AWKSTGWGTGAGTEAF
TRBJ2-3,TRBV7-2,ASSLTSGPTDTQY
TRBJ2-7,TRBV7-3,ASSLGAMPYEQY
TRBJ2-1,TRBV7-9,ASSPTGGAYNEQF
TRBJ2-5,TRBV30,AWSFRRWTLGPSVQETQY
TRBJ2-2,TRBV2,ASRAGDWDTGELF
TRBJ1-3,TRBV5-1,ASSPGHLDSGNTIY
TRBJ2-6,TRBV18,ASSDKDTAVSGANVLT
TRBJ2-7,TRBV3-1/TRBV3-2,ASSQVAGGTSMAYEQY
TRBJ2-5,TRBV7-9,ASSLVQGQETQY
TRBJ2-1,TRBV4-1,ASSQGGLLSSYNEQF
TRBJ1-2,TRBV18,ASSPAGSGGTNYGYT
TRBJ2-7,TRBV7-2,ASSLVAASQYEQY
TRBJ2-1,TRBV3-1/TRBV3-2,ASSQSPGDRGLYNEQF
TRBJ2-3,TRBV19,ASSILAKSTDTQY
TRBJ1-6,TRBV7-9,ASSGQNSYNSPLH
TRBJ2-7,TRBV19,ASSRGTGLKDSYEQY
TRBJ2-5,TRBV3-1/TRBV3-2,ASSRQGAGTQY
TRBJ1-1,TRBV19,ASSIGTNTEAF
TRBJ2-3,TRBV11-2,ASSFLSGAATDTQY
TRBJ2-2,TRBV12-5,ASGSGSNTGELF
TRBJ2-7,TRBV28,ASSLVTSRALREQY
TRBJ2-3,TRBV27,ASSSGTSFGVDTQY
TRBJ1-1,TRBV6-5,ASNPQGKGTEAF
TRBJ1-3,TRBV19,ASSPRAGGRNTIY
TRBJ2-5,TRBV11-3,ASSFRAEGTQY
TRBJ2-5,TRBV5-1,ASSLQGVQETQY
TRBJ1-5,TRBV7-2,ASSLTGNQPQH
TRBJ2-2,TRBV7-9,ASSHRDRVTGELF
TRBJ1-5,TRBV6-2/TRBV6-3,ASSPSGGQPQH
TRBJ2-7,TRBV4-2,ASSQESRTAGDEQY
TRBJ1-2,TRBV29-1,SGDRENGYT
TRBJ2-7,TRBV7-9,ASSSGRAYEQY
TRBJ2-7,TRBV6-5,ASSSGVSYEQY
TRBJ2-2,TRBV10-3,AISEPTGTGELF
TRBJ1-5,TRBV11-2,ASSSMGRGDQPQH
TRBJ1-5,TRBV19,ASSIGTGVGQPQH
TRBJ1-5,TRBV28,ASSLPGYPQPQH
TRBJ1-4,TRBV3-1/TRBV3-2,ASSQVGGNEKLF